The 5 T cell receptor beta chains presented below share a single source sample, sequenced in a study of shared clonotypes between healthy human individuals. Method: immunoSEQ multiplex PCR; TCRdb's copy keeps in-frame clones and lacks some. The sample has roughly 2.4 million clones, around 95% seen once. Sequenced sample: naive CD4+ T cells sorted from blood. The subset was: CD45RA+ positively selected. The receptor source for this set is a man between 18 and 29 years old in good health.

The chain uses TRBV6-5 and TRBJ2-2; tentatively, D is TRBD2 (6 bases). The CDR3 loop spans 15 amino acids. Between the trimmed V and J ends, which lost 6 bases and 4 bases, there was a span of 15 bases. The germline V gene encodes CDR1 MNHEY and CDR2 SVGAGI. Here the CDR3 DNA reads TGTGCCAGCAGGCGCCCCGCGGGACCCACCGGGGAGCTGTTTTTT. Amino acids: CASRRPAGPTGELFF.

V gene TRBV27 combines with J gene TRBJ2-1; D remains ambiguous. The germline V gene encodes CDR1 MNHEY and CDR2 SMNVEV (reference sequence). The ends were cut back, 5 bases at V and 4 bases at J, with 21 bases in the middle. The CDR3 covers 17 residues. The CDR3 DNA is TGTGCCAGCAGTCCCCTAGAGGCCTGGAGACGTTACAATGAGCAGTTCTTC. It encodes CASSPLEAWRRYNEQFF.

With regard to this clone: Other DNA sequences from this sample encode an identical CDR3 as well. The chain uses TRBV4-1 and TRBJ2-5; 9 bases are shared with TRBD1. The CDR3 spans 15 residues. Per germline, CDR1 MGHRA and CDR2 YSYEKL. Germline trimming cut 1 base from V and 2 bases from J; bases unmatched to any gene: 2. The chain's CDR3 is CASSQGDRDQETQYF. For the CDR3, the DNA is TGCGCCAGCAGCCAAGGGGACAGGGATCAAGAGACCCAGTACTTC.

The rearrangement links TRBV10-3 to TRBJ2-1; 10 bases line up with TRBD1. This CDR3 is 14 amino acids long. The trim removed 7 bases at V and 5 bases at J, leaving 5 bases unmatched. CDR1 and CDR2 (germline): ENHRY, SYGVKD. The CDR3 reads CAIKGTGANNEQFF. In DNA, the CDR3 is TGTGCCATCAAGGGGACAGGGGCAAACAATGAGCAGTTCTTC.

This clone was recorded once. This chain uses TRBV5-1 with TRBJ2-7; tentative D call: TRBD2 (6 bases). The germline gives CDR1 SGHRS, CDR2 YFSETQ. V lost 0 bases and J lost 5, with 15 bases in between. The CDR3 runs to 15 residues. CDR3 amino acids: CASSLVGPGANEQYF. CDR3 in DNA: TGCGCCAGCAGCTTGGTCGGGCCGGGAGCGAACGAGCAGTACTTC. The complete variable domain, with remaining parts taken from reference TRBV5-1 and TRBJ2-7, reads KAGVTQTPRYLIKTRGQQVTLSCSPISGHRSVSWYQQTPGQGLQFLFEYFSETQRNKGNFPGRFSGRQFSNSRSEMNVSTLELGDSALYLCASSLVGPGANEQYFGPGTRLTVT.